What follows is one T cell receptor beta chain and its context. The target antigen is unknown. It was with 60 Vbeta and 13 Jbeta primers that the PCR ran. Sequencing was performed with immunoSEQ multiplex PCR; in TCRdb, only in-frame clones are kept and a portion is missing. The sample has roughly 170,000 clones, 65% to 85% seen once. This sample stems from a study of cytomegalovirus exposure and HLA in healthy donors. Study details: Early released data comprised about 85 million unique TCRs from HLA-typed donors. Genotyping of 400 or so donors showed that about 83% belonged to the Caucasian-associated ancestry cluster. The study, taken as a whole, reports: In a later analysis, a missense DCLRE1C variant was linked to TCR beta V- and J-gene trimming. Presence/absence analysis assumed near-uniform sequencing depth across donors.

Germline V gene sequence: CDR1 SGHRS, CDR2 YFSETQ. V gave up 4 bases and J gave up 2 bases, with 10 bases separating them. CDR3 size: 13 residues. Material for sequencing was PBMCs. This sequence joins TRBV5-1 and TRBJ2-7; weak D call: TRBD2 (6 bases). The receptor's source is a woman aged 45 to 65 in good health and CMV-seropositive. The CDR3 sequence is CASSPGTPYEQYF. The CDR3 coding sequence is TGCGCCAGCAGCCCCGGGACTCCCTACGAGCAGTACTTC.